Listed below are T cell receptor beta chains from one sample, sequenced in a study of shared clonotypes between healthy human individuals. Clones were read by immunoSEQ multiplex PCR, and TCRdb kept only the in-frame ones, dropping some. The table records 1,500,000 or so clones, approximately 96% of them present only once. The sequenced sample consisted of naive CD4+ T cells sorted from blood. The receptors were sampled from a man aged 25-40 years in good health. The CDR3 runs from the conserved cysteine through the conserved F or W. D genes are given only for firm matches.

d_call: TRBD1
v_call: TRBV25-1
j_call: TRBJ1-3
cdr3_length: 15
cdr3_nt: TGTGCCAGCAGTGCTAACAGGGGGCCTGGAAACACCATATATTTT
cdr3_aa: CASSANRGPGNTIYF

d_call: TRBD2
v_call: TRBV5-4
j_call: TRBJ2-7
cdr3_length: 15
cdr3_nt: TGTGCCAGCAGCGTGGGACTAGCAAACTCCTACGAGCAGTACTTC
cdr3_aa: CASSVGLANSYEQYF

d_call: -
v_call: TRBV7-2
j_call: TRBJ2-7
cdr3_length: 13
cdr3_nt: TGTGCCAGCAGCTTAATGGTTTCCTACGAGCAGTACTTC
cdr3_aa: CASSLMVSYEQYF

d_call: TRBD2
v_call: TRBV19
j_call: TRBJ2-7
cdr3_length: 15
cdr3_nt: TGTGCCAGTACCCGACTAGCGGGAGACTCCTACGAGCAGTACTTC
cdr3_aa: CASTRLAGDSYEQYF

d_call: TRBD2
v_call: TRBV27
j_call: TRBJ2-1
cdr3_length: 15
cdr3_nt: TGTGCCAGCAGTTTACTAGCGGGAGTTTCCAATGAGCAGTTCTTC
cdr3_aa: CASSLLAGVSNEQFF

d_call: -
v_call: TRBV4-3
j_call: TRBJ2-5
cdr3_length: 14
cdr3_nt: TGCGCCAGCAGCCAAGATGGATATCAAGAGACCCAGTACTTC
cdr3_aa: CASSQDGYQETQYF

d_call: TRBD2
v_call: TRBV2
j_call: TRBJ2-7
cdr3_length: 15
cdr3_nt: TGTGCCAGCAGGATTAGCGGGGGCACCCAATACGAGCAGTACTTC
cdr3_aa: CASRISGGTQYEQYF

d_call: TRBD1
v_call: TRBV7-9
j_call: TRBJ1-2
cdr3_length: 14
cdr3_nt: TGTGCCAGCAGCTTGTCGGGACAGTCCTATGGCTACACCTTC
cdr3_aa: CASSLSGQSYGYTF

d_call: TRBD2
v_call: TRBV19
j_call: TRBJ2-7
cdr3_length: 15
cdr3_nt: TGTGCCAGTAGTAGGCGTAGCGGGAGCTTCTACGAGCAGTACTTC
cdr3_aa: CASSRRSGSFYEQYF

d_call: TRBD2
v_call: TRBV19
j_call: TRBJ2-2
cdr3_length: 14
cdr3_nt: TGTGCCAGTGCCGGGACTAGCGGGATTGGGGAGCTGTTTTTT
cdr3_aa: CASAGTSGIGELFF